The present T cell receptor (beta chain) was sequenced within a study of blood T cell repertoires in COVID-19. This CDR3 has 16 residues. The V gene's germline CDR1 is SGHDN and CDR2 FVKESK. Trimming removed 0 bases from V and 6 bases from J, with 17 bases in between. As processed by the authors: By means of reference gene primer amplification, nucleated cell counts were estimated. Method: immunoSEQ multiplex PCR; TCRdb's copy keeps in-frame clones and lacks some. The V and J calls and clone size are taken from that table; D and trimming were inferred from the DNA. This sample has around 200,000 clones; more than 80% occur once, and the top ten carry roughly 1.3%.

The chain joins TRBV14 to TRBJ1-1, with D hard to call. This receptor was taken from a woman aged 25 to 39 with COVID-19, enrolled during active disease. The sequenced sample consisted of peripheral blood. The CDR3 nucleotides read TGTGCCAGCAGCCAAGATAGTCTTTTAGGGAGGTCTGAAGCTTTCTTT. Translating gives CASSQDSLLGRSEAFF. The full variable domain, completed using reference TRBV14 and TRBJ1-1, is EAGVTQFPSHSVIEKGQTVTLRCDPISGHDNLYWYRRVMGKEIKFLLHFVKESKQDESGMPNNRFLAERTGGTYSTLKVQPAELEDSGVYFCASSQDSLLGRSEAFFGQGTRLTVV.